This T cell receptor (beta chain) stems from a study of quantifying T cell responses using KT2 cells. Study-level information: RNA was reverse transcribed with TCR alpha and beta constant-region primers. Under optimum conditions, T4 ligation efficiency was estimated at more than 8%. The study, taken as a whole, reports: Very high KT2 spike-in numbers caused saturation in KT2 sequence detection.

Each cDNA got a UMI-containing oligo ligated at its 3' end. The first PCR ran approximately 4 cycles with an equimolar RC1.1 and RC1.2 beta primer mix. MiXCR, run by TCRdb on the UMI-ligation and nested PCR reads, gives a single entry per CDR3 protein. The sample has tens of thousands of distinct CDR3 sequences, about 9.9% seen once. The sample is PBMC spiked with counted cells of clone KT2. KT2 cells were mixed with fixed PBMC numbers at varying ratios. This clonotype has just a few counts. What it binds is unknown. The CDR3 spans 11 residues. Trimming took off 6 bases at V and 7 bases at J, with 6 bases between the two ends. From germline, CDR1 is MNHEY and CDR2 SVGEGT.

The sample comprised PBMCs spiked with cells of the T cell clone KT2. The origin of this receptor is a human donor. The chain recombines TRBV6-2 or TRBV6-3 with TRBJ2-2, with D hard to call. The CDR3 nucleotides read TGTGCCAGCAGGAGGTTCGGGGAGCTGTTTTTT. Amino acids: CASRRFGELFF.